One sample yielded the 23 T cell receptor beta chains listed below, sequenced in a study of blood T cell repertoires in COVID-19. The table came from immunoSEQ multiplex PCR; TCRdb's copy has only in-frame clones and leaves some out. The data contain approximately 250,000 clones, 85% of them singletons. Sequenced: peripheral blood. The origin of the receptors is a woman in her sixties or seventies with active or convalescent COVID-19.

This rearrangement joins TRBV6-6 to TRBJ1-5; D call uncertain. Looked up from germline, CDR1 is MNHNY and CDR2 is SVGAGI (reference sequence). The V and J ends lost 0 bases and 4 bases respectively, with 4 bases between them. The CDR3 spans 13 residues. This CDR3 is CASSYSQNQPQHF. Here the CDR3 DNA reads TGTGCCAGCAGTTACTCCCAGAATCAGCCCCAGCATTTT.

The V and J genes are TRBV9 and TRBJ2-5; TRBD2 aligns across 12 bases. V gave up 0 bases and J gave up 2 bases; unmatched junction bases: 2. There are 16 residues in the CDR3. From germline, CDR1 is SGDLS and CDR2 YYNGEE. The DNA of the CDR3 is TGTGCCAGCAGCGTAGGGACTAGCGGGGCTCAAGAGACCCAGTACTTC. Protein sequence: CASSVGTSGAQETQYF.

The chain employs TRBV18 and TRBJ2-3, with 7 nucleotides matching TRBD1. V shed 4 bases and J 3 bases; nucleotides not matched to a gene: 10. CDR3 length: 16 amino acids. Germline V CDR1 and CDR2: KGHSH, LQKENI. The CDR3, as DNA: TGTGCCAGCTCACTCGATAACTCAGGGGGTACAGATACGCAGTATTTT. Its protein product is CASSLDNSGGTDTQYF.

The chain has TRBV6-6 and TRBJ1-1, with D possibly TRBD1 on 6 matching bases. The CDR3 has 15 amino acids. The germline V gene has CDR1 MNHNY and CDR2 SVGAGI (reference sequence). V shed 8 bases and J shed 5 bases, with 21 bases lying between them. The CDR3: CASRHPPTGRTEAFF. The CDR3 nucleotides read TGTGCCAGCCGTCACCCGCCGACAGGTAGGACTGAAGCTTTCTTT.

This sequence joins TRBV7-8 and TRBJ2-7, with 11 bases matching TRBD1. The CDR3 has 15 amino acids. The V and J ends lost 1 base and 3 bases, in that order; junction bases with no gene match: 2. Germline V gene data show CDR1 as SGHVS and CDR2 as FQNEAQ. This chain's CDR3 is CASSLGTGGFYEQYV. As DNA, the CDR3 is TGTGCCAGCAGCTTAGGGACAGGGGGCTTCTACGAGCAGTACGTC.

This chain links TRBV2 with TRBJ1-1; D possibly corresponds to TRBD1 (5 bases). Per the germline V gene, CDR1 is SNHLY and CDR2 is FYNNEI. Trimming removed 4 bases from V and 1 base from J, with 13 bases in between. This CDR3 contains 15 residues. The DNA for the CDR3 is TGTGCCAGCAGTGCGTCGGCGGGACCGAACACTGAAGCTTTCTTT. Its translation is CASSASAGPNTEAFF.

The chain combines TRBV3-1 (or the pseudogene TRBV3-2) with TRBJ2-2; D possibly corresponds to TRBD2 (5 bases). The CDR3 loop spans 16 amino acids. The germline CDR1 and CDR2 sequences are LGHDT and YNNKEL (reference sequence). The V end lost 6 bases, the J end lost 0 bases, and 14 bases lay between the germline ends. As DNA, the CDR3 is TGTGCCAGCAGTCGGGGTACCGGGACGAACACCGGGGAGCTGTTTTTT. It translates to CASSRGTGTNTGELFF.

The rearrangement uses TRBV6-5 and TRBJ1-2; D is perhaps TRBD1 (5 bases). The CDR3 extends over 12 amino acids. Germline V gene sequence: CDR1 MNHEY, CDR2 SVGAGI. Trimming shortened V by 6 bases and J by 3 bases, and 8 bases separated the two germline ends. CDR3 coding DNA: TGTGCCAGCAGGAAACAGGACTATGGCTACACCTTC. Protein product: CASRKQDYGYTF.

The chain is built from TRBV11-2 and TRBJ1-3; 8 bases map to TRBD1. The V gene's germline CDR1 is SGHAT and CDR2 FQNNGV. V gave up 7 bases and J gave up 4 bases; unmatched junction bases: 9. CDR3 length: 15 amino acids. This CDR3 reads CASTPQGAYGNTIYF. The CDR3, as DNA: TGTGCCAGCACCCCGCAGGGGGCGTACGGAAACACCATATATTTT. Variable domain in full (rest from reference TRBV11-2 and TRBJ1-3): EAGVAQSPRYKIIEKRQSVAFWCNPISGHATLYWYQQILGQGPKLLIQFQNNGVVDDSQLPKDRFSAERLKGVDSTLKIQPAKLEDSAVYLCASTPQGAYGNTIYFGEGSWLTVV.

The chain is built from TRBV28 and TRBJ1-3, with 8 bases fitting TRBD1. CDR1 and CDR2 from the germline V gene are MDHEN and SYDVKM. V was clipped by 4 bases and J by 4 bases; unmatched bases: 3. CDR3 size: 14 residues. CDR3 amino acids: CASSSGQEGNTIYF. In DNA form, the CDR3 reads TGTGCCAGCAGTTCGGGACAGGAAGGAAACACCATATATTTT.

The genes are TRBV11-2 and TRBJ1-3, with 7 bases lining up with TRBD1. Trimming took 4 bases from V and 3 from J; bases not matched to a gene: 3. CDR3 length: 14 residues. Germline CDR1 SGHAT, CDR2 FQNNGV. The CDR3 sequence is CASSSQGGGNTIYF. The CDR3 DNA follows: TGTGCCAGCAGCTCGCAGGGGGGTGGAAACACCATATATTTT. The full variable domain, completed using reference TRBV11-2 and TRBJ1-3, is EAGVAQSPRYKIIEKRQSVAFWCNPISGHATLYWYQQILGQGPKLLIQFQNNGVVDDSQLPKDRFSAERLKGVDSTLKIQPAKLEDSAVYLCASSSQGGGNTIYFGEGSWLTVV.

As for this clone: A read error may account for a junction end that differs from germline. The chain combines TRBV7-7 with TRBJ2-2, with D possibly TRBD2 on 7 matching bases. This CDR3 has 18 amino acids. CDR1 is SSHAT, CDR2 FNYEAQ, per germline (reference sequence). CDR3 nucleotides: TGTGCTAGCAGCCCCCGCGCGGGGGCGTATGGTACATGGGGGGAGCTGTTTTTT. Translated: CASSPRAGAYGTWGELFF.

The rearrangement joins TRBV9 to TRBJ2-7, with 8 bases lining up with TRBD1. Trimming took 4 bases from V and 5 from J; bases not matched to a gene: 5. The CDR3 contains 13 residues. In germline, CDR1 is SGDLS, CDR2 YYNGEE. The DNA of the CDR3 is TGTGCCAGCAGCCCGGACAGGGCGGACGAGCAGTACTTC. Protein product: CASSPDRADEQYF.

The rearrangement links TRBV6-5 to TRBJ1-4; perhaps TRBD1 as D (6 bases). The V and J ends lost 4 bases and 5 bases respectively, with 11 bases between them. From germline, CDR1 is MNHEY and CDR2 SVGAGI. This CDR3 has 14 amino acids. In DNA, the CDR3 is TGTGCCAGCAGTTGGGACAACCAAAATGAAAAACTGTTTTTT. It yields the protein CASSWDNQNEKLFF.

This clone appeared a few times. The chain employs TRBV11-2 and TRBJ2-2; 7 bases are a match to TRBD1. The CDR3 covers 19 residues. Losses at the gene ends were 0 bases for V and 3 bases for J; bases not matched to a gene: 13. Germline CDR1 reads SGHAT; CDR2 reads FQNNGV. The CDR3 nucleotides are TGTGCCAGCAGCTTAGATAGGAGTACGGGACAGTTCTACACCGGGGAGCTGTTTTTT. Translation: CASSLDRSTGQFYTGELFF.

The CDR3 DNA reads TGCGCCAGCAGCAAGGGACTAGCGGCAGATACGCAGTATTTT. Protein sequence: CASSKGLAADTQYF. The chain joins TRBV5-1 to TRBJ2-3, with TRBD2 matching 11 bases. CDR1 is SGHRS, CDR2 YFSETQ, per germline. The length of the CDR3 is 14 residues. After removal of 4 bases from V and 4 bases from J, the junction contained 2 bases not matched to a gene. The complete variable domain, with remaining parts taken from reference TRBV5-1 and TRBJ2-3, reads KAGVTQTPRYLIKTRGQQVTLSCSPISGHRSVSWYQQTPGQGLQFLFEYFSETQRNKGNFPGRFSGRQFSNSRSEMNVSTLELGDSALYLCASSKGLAADTQYFGPGTRLTVL.

The V call is TRBV7-9, the J call TRBJ2-3; possibly TRBD2 for D (6 bases). The CDR3 covers 15 residues. Germline lookup yields CDR1 SEHNR and CDR2 FQNEAQ (reference sequence). V lost 4 bases and J 2 bases, leaving 13 bases between the germline ends. The CDR3 loop reads CASSYTSNPTDTQYF. The CDR3 region has the DNA TGTGCCAGCAGCTATACTAGCAATCCCACAGATACGCAGTATTTT. Combining the CDR3 with reference TRBV7-9 and TRBJ2-3 gives the whole variable domain DTGVSQNPRHKITKRGQNVTFRCDPISEHNRLYWYRQTLGQGPEFLTYFQNEAQLEKSRLLSDRFSAERPKGSFSTLEIQRTEQGDSAMYLCASSYTSNPTDTQYFGPGTRLTVL.

This sequence joins TRBV7-8 and TRBJ2-1, with 10 bases matching TRBD2. The V segment lost 4 bases and the J segment 2 bases; nucleotides outside the gene matches: 5. The CDR3 runs 16 residues. The V gene's germline CDR1 is SGHVS and CDR2 FQNEAQ. The CDR3: CASSWEAGGPYNEQFF. The CDR3 nucleotides read TGTGCCAGCAGCTGGGAAGCGGGGGGGCCCTACAATGAGCAGTTCTTC.

The J gene is TRBJ2-7, the V gene TRBV18; D is unclear. V lost 3 bases, J lost 4 bases, and 7 bases lay in between. Germline CDR1 and CDR2: KGHSH and LQKENI. The CDR3 contains 12 residues. CDR3 sequence reads: CASSPLLYEQYF. The CDR3 coding sequence is TGTGCCAGCTCACCCCTCCTATACGAGCAGTACTTC.

The J gene is TRBJ1-5, the V gene TRBV27; unclear D gene. CDR1 and CDR2 (germline): MNHEY, SMNVEV (reference sequence). CDR3 length: 14 residues. V lost 5 bases and J 1 base, leaving 9 bases between the germline ends. This CDR3 is CASSPGLSNQPQHF. CDR3 nucleotide sequence: TGTGCCAGCAGTCCCGGACTGAGCAATCAGCCCCAGCATTTT.

This clone was seen only once. The rearrangement uses TRBV7-8 and TRBJ1-1; 11 nucleotides match TRBD1. The CDR3 consists of 16 residues. V dropped 4 bases and J dropped 7; count of bases not matched to a gene: 11. Germline V gives CDR1 SGHVS, CDR2 FQNEAQ. CDR3 residues: CASSSVRGQGGGEAFF. The DNA for the CDR3 is TGTGCCAGCAGCTCCGTCCGGGGACAGGGGGGAGGTGAAGCTTTCTTT. The full variable domain, completed using reference TRBV7-8 and TRBJ1-1, is GAGVSQSPRYKVAKRGQDVALRCDPISGHVSLFWYQQALGQGPEFLTYFQNEAQLDKSGLPSDRFFAERPEGSVSTLKIQRTQQEDSAVYLCASSSVRGQGGGEAFFGQGTRLTVV.

As for this clone: At the DNA level, this CDR3 is encoded by other sequences in the same sample as well. The chain links TRBV7-8 to TRBJ1-4, with 8 bases lining up with TRBD1. The CDR3 runs to 15 residues. V lost 1 base to trimming and J lost 6 bases; unmatched junction nucleotides: 4. The germline V gene encodes CDR1 SGHVS and CDR2 FQNEAQ. CDR3 DNA sequence: TGTGCCAGCAGCTTAGTCGGGACAGGTTATGAAAAACTGTTTTTT. It translates to CASSLVGTGYEKLFF.

V and J are TRBV30 and TRBJ2-3, with TRBD2 as a possible D gene (6 bases). This CDR3 has 14 amino acids. Germline V gene sequence: CDR1 GTSNPN, CDR2 SVGIG (reference sequence). Trimming left V 1 base short and J 0 bases short, with 8 bases between. As DNA, the CDR3 is TGTGCCTGGAGTGGCGGGGTTAGCACAGATACGCAGTATTTT. Encoded protein: CAWSGGVSTDTQYF.